This entry concerns a single T cell receptor (beta chain). Its antigen is as yet unknown. What was amplified from RNA transcripts were TCR beta CDR3 regions. The HTBI set primed first-round TCR CDR3 RT-PCR. MiXCR was run by TCRdb on the multiplex PCR reads, yielding one entry per CDR3 protein. The sample shows hundreds of thousands of distinct CDR3 sequences, roughly 17% of them seen only once. This sample was taken from a study of T cells in Graves' hyperthyroidism and ophthalmopathy. In the study overall: Peripheral blood samples were taken at initial diagnosis, prior to any treatment. Findings and caveats of the study: Separation of ophthalmopathy from stable hyperthyroidism was achieved by a 13 V-J model.

Lactation, pregnancy, other autoimmune disease or uncontrolled infection led to exclusion of patients. For the diagnoses, clinical symptoms, serum thyroxine and TRAb, thyroid ultrasound and orbital computed tomography were used. The receptor was derived from a woman in her late teens or twenties with Graves' hyperthyroidism. The sequenced material came from blood.

This chain's CDR3 is CASSLRGAGPYQETQYF. The CDR3 region has the DNA TGTGCCAGCAGCTTGCGAGGGGCCGGCCCGTACCAAGAGACCCAGTACTTC. The chain has TRBV7-8 and TRBJ2-5; D might be TRBD1 or TRBD2, each matching 5 bases. The V and J ends lost 3 bases and 0 bases respectively, with 17 bases between them. The CDR3 totals 17 residues. Per the germline V gene, CDR1 is SGHVS and CDR2 is FQNEAQ.